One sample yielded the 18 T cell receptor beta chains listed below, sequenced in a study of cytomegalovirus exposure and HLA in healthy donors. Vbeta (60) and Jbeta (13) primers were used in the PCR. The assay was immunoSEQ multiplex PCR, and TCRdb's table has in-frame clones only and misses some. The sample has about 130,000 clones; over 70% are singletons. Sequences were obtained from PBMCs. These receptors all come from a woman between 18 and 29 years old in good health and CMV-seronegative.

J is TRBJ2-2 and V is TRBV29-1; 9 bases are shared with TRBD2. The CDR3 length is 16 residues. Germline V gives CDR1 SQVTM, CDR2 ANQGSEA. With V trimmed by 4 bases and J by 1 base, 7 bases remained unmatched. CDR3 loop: CSVVSSGKENTGELFF. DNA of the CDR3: TGCAGCGTTGTGTCTAGCGGGAAAGAGAACACCGGGGAGCTGTTTTTT.

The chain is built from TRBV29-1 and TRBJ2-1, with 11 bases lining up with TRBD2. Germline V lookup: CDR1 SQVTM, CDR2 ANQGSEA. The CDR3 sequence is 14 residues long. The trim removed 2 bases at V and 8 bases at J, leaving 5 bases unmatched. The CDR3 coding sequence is TGCAGCGTTGAAACTAGCGGGAGTTCAGATGAGCAGTTCTTC. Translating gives CSVETSGSSDEQFF.

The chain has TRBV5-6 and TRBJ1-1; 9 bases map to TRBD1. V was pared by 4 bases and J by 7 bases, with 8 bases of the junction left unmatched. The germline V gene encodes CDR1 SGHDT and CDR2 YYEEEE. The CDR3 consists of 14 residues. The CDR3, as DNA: TGTGCCAGCAGCACGGACAGGGGATGGGGTGAAGCTTTCTTT. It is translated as CASSTDRGWGEAFF.

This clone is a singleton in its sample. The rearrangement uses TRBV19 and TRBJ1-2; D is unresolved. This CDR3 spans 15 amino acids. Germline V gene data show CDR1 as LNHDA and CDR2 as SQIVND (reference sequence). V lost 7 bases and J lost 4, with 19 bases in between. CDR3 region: CASTSDQWARYGYTF. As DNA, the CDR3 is TGTGCCAGTACCTCCGACCAATGGGCACGCTATGGCTACACCTTC.

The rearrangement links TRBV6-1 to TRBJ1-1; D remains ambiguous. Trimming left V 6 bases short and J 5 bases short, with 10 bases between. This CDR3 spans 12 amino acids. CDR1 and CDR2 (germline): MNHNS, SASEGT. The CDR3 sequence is CASRPKRTEAFF. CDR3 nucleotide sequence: TGTGCCAGCAGGCCAAAGCGGACTGAAGCTTTCTTT.

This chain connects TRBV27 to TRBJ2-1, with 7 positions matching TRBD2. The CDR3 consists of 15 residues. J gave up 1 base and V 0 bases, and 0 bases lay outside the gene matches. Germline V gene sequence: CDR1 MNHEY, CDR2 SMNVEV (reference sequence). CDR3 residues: CASSLSSGSYNEQFF. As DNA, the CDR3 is TGTGCCAGCAGTTTATCTAGCGGGTCCTACAATGAGCAGTTCTTC.

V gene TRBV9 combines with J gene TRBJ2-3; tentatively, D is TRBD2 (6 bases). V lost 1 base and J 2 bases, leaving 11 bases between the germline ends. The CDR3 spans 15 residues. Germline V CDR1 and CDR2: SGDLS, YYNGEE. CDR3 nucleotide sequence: TGTGCCAGCAGCGTACTTAGCGGTTCCACAGATACGCAGTATTTT. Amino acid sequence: CASSVLSGSTDTQYF.

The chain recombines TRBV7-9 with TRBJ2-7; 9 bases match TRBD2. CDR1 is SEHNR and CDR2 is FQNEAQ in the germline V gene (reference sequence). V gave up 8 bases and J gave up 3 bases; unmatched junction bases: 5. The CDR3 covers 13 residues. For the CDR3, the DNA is TGTGCCAGCGGCGGGAGGGCCCTCTACGAGCAGTACTTC. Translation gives CASGGRALYEQYF.

The CDR3 protein is CASSVYRGTGNEKLFF. CDR3 sequence (DNA): TGTGCCAGCAGTGTCTATCGCGGGACGGGTAATGAAAAACTGTTTTTT. The rearrangement joins TRBV25-1 to TRBJ1-4; TRBD1 might be the D (5 bases). Germline-derived CDR1 and CDR2 are MGHDK and SYGVNS. Trimming removed 4 bases from V and 4 bases from J, with 16 bases in between. The CDR3 extends over 16 amino acids.

In DNA form, the CDR3 reads TGTGCCAGCAGCTTAGAGAGGGTTGAAGAGACCCAGTACTTC. This encodes CASSLERVEETQYF. V is TRBV11-1 and J is TRBJ2-5; TRBD2 might be the D (5 bases). The germline V gene has CDR1 SGHAT and CDR2 FQDESV (reference sequence). Trimming left V 1 base short and J 3 bases short, with 9 bases between. The CDR3 has 14 residues.

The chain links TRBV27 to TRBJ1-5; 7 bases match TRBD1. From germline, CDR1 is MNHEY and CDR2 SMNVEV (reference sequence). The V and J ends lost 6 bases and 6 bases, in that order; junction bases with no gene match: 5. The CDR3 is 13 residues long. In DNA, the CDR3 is TGTGCCAGCAGCCCGGACAGGTTTCAGCCCCAGCATTTT. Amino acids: CASSPDRFQPQHF.

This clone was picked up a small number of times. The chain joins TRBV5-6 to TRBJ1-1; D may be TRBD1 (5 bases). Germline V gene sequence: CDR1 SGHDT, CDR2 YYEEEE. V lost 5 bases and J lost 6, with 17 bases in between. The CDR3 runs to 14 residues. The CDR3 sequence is CASSWGGGASEAFF. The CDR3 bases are TGTGCCAGCAGTTGGGGGGGAGGAGCCTCTGAAGCTTTCTTT. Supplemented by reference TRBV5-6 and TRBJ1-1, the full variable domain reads DAGVTQSPTHLIKTRGQQVTLRCSPKSGHDTVSWYQQALGQGPQFIFQYYEEEERQRGNFPDRFSGHQFPNYSSELNVNALLLGDSALYLCASSWGGGASEAFFGQGTRLTVV.

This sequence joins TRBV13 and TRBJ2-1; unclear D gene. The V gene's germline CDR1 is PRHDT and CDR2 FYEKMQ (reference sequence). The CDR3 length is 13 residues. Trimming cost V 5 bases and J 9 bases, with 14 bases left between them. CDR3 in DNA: TGTGCCAGCAGCCGAGACTGGGTGGGTGAGCAGTTCTTC. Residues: CASSRDWVGEQFF.

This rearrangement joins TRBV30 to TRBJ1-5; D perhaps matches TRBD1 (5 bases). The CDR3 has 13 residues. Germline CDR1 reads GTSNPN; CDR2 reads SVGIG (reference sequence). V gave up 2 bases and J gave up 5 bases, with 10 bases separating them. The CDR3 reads CAWSSRADQPQHF. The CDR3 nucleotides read TGTGCCTGGAGTAGCAGGGCGGATCAGCCCCAGCATTTT.

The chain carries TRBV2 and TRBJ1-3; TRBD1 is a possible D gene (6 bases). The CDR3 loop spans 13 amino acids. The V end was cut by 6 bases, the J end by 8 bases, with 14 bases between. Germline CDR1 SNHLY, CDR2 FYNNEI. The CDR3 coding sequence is TGTGCCAGCAGGATTACAGGGCTGGACACCATATATTTT. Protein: CASRITGLDTIYF.

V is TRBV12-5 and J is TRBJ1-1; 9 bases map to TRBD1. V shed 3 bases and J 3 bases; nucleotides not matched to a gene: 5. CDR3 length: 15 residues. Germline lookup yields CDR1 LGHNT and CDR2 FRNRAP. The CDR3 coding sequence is TGTGCTAGTGGTTTCTCGACAGGGGGATACACTGAAGCTTTCTTT. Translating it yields CASGFSTGGYTEAFF.

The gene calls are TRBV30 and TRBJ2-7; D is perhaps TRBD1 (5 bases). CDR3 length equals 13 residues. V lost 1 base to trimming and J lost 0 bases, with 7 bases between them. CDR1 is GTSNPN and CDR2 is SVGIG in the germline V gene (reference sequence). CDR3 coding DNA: TGTGCCTGGAGTGCAGGGAACTCCTACGAGCAGTACTTC. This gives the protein CAWSAGNSYEQYF.

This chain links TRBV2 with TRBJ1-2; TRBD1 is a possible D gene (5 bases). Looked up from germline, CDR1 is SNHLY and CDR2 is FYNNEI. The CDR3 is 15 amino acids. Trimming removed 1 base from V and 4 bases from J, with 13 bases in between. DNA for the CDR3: TGTGCCAGCAGTGAAGAGACAGCGATGTTCTATGGCTACACCTTC. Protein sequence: CASSEETAMFYGYTF.